This record concerns one TCR beta chain sequence. This clone's antigen is unknown. Per-base quality was not reported, and no clone a single base away is much larger than it. The library was built by means of the immunoSEQ multiplex PCR assay. A mixture of 60 forward primers for TCR Vbeta segments and 13 reverse primers for TCR Jbeta segments was used in the multiplex PCR. A multiplex PCR assay on genomic DNA amplified the CDR3 region of rearranged TCR beta genes. The Illumina HiSeq System was used to sequence the amplified TCR beta libraries as 87-base-pair reads. Per the authors' processing: A later analysis counted 75 million to 100 million unique TCR beta chains across the 666 repertoires, and 10 million to 11 million of these chains were shared by at least two donors. Raw reads were error-corrected and collapsed into unique sequences by a nearest-neighbor algorithm in which closely related sequences were merged to remove PCR and sequencing errors. V, D and J gene segments were assigned by aligning CDR3 sequences to IMGT reference sequences. For a sequence to be retained, a match of at least six nucleotides to both a V gene segment and a J gene segment was required. A rearrangement was called productive if the CDR3 had no stop codons and remained in frame with V and J, and every other rearrangement was called non-productive. Following IMGT convention, CDR3 was defined as the stretch from the second conserved V-encoded cysteine to the conserved J-encoded phenylalanine. The earlier analysis of 587 of the donors excluded any sequence lacking an unambiguous match to a single V gene segment. In an earlier analysis of several hundred of the donors, V segments were called functional above 56.7% productive rearrangements and were called segregating when the between-donor standard deviation exceeded 5%. A statistical classification framework was developed to diagnose cytomegalovirus status using the catalog of TCR beta chain sequences. V and J gene assignment, in a later analysis, came from comparing TCR nucleotide sequences with IMGT/GENE-DB human TR gene sequences. A later analysis assigned CDR3 sequences and most-parsimonious VDJ recombination scenarios with the TCRdist pipeline. In a later analysis, each TCR beta chain was defined by its CDR3 amino acid sequence together with its V-gene family, and reads lacking a unique V-gene family were excluded. A later analysis removed 592 highly shared, low-generation-probability nucleotide sequences to deal with suspected cross-contamination and a sequencing artifact. In a later analysis, a clonal expansion index for each public chain was calculated from normalized within-repertoire ranks of inferred template counts. Generation probabilities in a later analysis came from a VDJ recombination model fitted to out-of-frame rearrangements, and those results were checked against IGoR. A later analysis scored TCR-TCR, TCR-HLA and TCR-CMV co-occurrence with hypergeometric tests, applying a repertoire-size bias correction to TCR pairs. In a later analysis, false discovery rates were estimated by permuting HLA or CMV assignments 20 times. In a later analysis, co-occurring TCRs were grouped using DBSCAN, with TCRdist sequence similarity added in when clustering inside HLA-allele-positive subsets. Repertoires with fewer than 30,000 or more than 120,000 public chains, plus five repertoires with anomalous nucleotide sharing, were excluded from co-occurrence clustering. Not all clones reach the TCRdb copy of this immuneACCESS table, which keeps in-frame sequences only. Checked studies attribute under half of the gap to unresolved V genes and leave the rest unexplained. V, J and clone size were drawn from that table, and D and trimming were deduced from the DNA. This sample lists about 130,000 clones; 80% were detected once. Together, the top ten hold over 3% of the sample.

The source of the sample is a study of cytomegalovirus exposure and HLA in healthy donors (dated by TCRdb to 2016 to 2017). Looking at the study overall: An earlier analysis of approximately 590 of the donors reported roughly 300 Gb of sequence data and 100 million to 130 million unique TCR beta sequences from some 180 million T cells. HLA typing included class I and class II loci at four-digit resolution. In an earlier analysis of more than 550 of the donors, high-throughput TCR beta sequencing was used to judge whether each TCR beta V gene segment behaved as functional or pseudogenic. Genome-wide SNP genotypes for about 55% of the 666 donors were used in a later genetic analysis, which treated that subset as a discovery cohort. About five DR-DQ haplotypes were treated as single units for association and clustering because of strong linkage in the cohort. In the later analysis, no new phenotypic data were used to find candidate immune exposures; instead, reliance was placed on TCR beta sequences and their occurrence across donors. Typing coverage varied by locus: about 629-630 donors for A, B, C, DRB1 and DQB1; approximately 500 for DQA1; more than 600 for DPA1; roughly 470 for DPB1. To study patterns of TCR occurrence, a later analysis re-analyzed previously published TCR beta repertoires from 550 to 800 donors and added high-resolution HLA genotyping. Among 398 genotyped donors of the cohort, an average of around 240,000 unique TCR beta nucleotide sequences were sequenced per donor, roughly a sixth of them non-productive. The study profiled the T cell repertoires of under 850 subjects by immunosequencing and related them to cytomegalovirus serostatus. Alongside the repertoire data, information on donor age, sex, ethnicity and CMV serostatus was compiled. The aim of the study was to test whether cataloging public T cell receptors could identify signatures of past pathogen exposure. All discovery cohort repertoires had been generated on a single sequencing platform. To predict cytomegalovirus infection status, the study brought together high-throughput TCR immunosequencing, statistical association of individual TCRs with disease status, and machine learning. Around 300 gigabases of sequencing data and tens of millions of unique TCR sequences were included in an early release covering under 650 HLA-typed donors. The genetic ancestry cluster associated with self-reported Caucasian donors included over 80% of the roughly 360 genotyped donors. In addition to the first cohort of approximately 650 subjects, a separate validation cohort of approximately 130 different subjects was used. Points the paper makes about the study in general: In an earlier analysis of 587 of the donors, most TCR beta V segments appeared in productive rearrangements about 90% or about 30% of the time, broadly matching IMGT annotations. Because HLA typing was unavailable for some donors at each locus, only the typed subset was used in association tests. Compared with equally common non-associated chains, HLA-associated TCR beta chains in a later analysis were more clonally expanded and had lower generation probabilities. A later analysis reported that several top co-occurrence clusters appeared linked to parvovirus B19, influenza, CMV and Epstein-Barr virus. The classifier was reported to diagnose cytomegalovirus status with high specificity and sensitivity in both the original and validation cohorts. Sequencing depth was assumed to be roughly uniform across donors in the presence/absence analyses, though that assumption may not hold. Only TCR beta chains were sequenced in this cohort, and the absence of alpha or paired-chain data limited detectable features. An association between a missense DCLRE1C variant and V-gene and J-gene trimming of TCR beta chains was found in a later genetic analysis and replicated in an independent cohort. The 87-base-pair reads could not distinguish some IMGT-functional V segments, including TRBV6-2 and TRBV6-3, so those segments were excluded. Across donors, most TCR sequences were observed very rarely, whereas some public TCRs were present in many individuals. In a later genetic analysis, fewer N-insertions in productive TCRs were reported among donors in an Asian-associated ancestry cluster than the roughly 700-donor mean. A total of fewer than 200 TCR beta chains were listed by the study as associated with cytomegalovirus. In a later analysis, most CMV-associated TCR beta chains were found to appear HLA-restricted, with HLA associations seemingly driven largely by CMV exposure. Strong co-occurrence of HLA alleles, especially DR and DQ, made assigning TCR associations to individual alleles difficult. CMV serostatus was the only immune exposure information available for the cohort. A cluster of highly shared sequence variants was judged likely to represent a technical artifact of the sequencing pipeline. In vitro tests confirmed that a few of the cytomegalovirus-associated TCR beta chains recognize cytomegalovirus antigens. Specific HLA alleles were associated with 15,000 to 20,000 TCR beta sequences at a false discovery rate of 0.05 in a later analysis. The authors suggested that the approach could potentially be extended to other disease states and immunological phenotypes. A further reported finding was that TCR beta sequences accurately predicted the HLA-A and HLA-B alleles for most subjects in the first cohort. According to a later analysis, TCR association rates differed among HLA loci, with DRB1 alleles showing the most associated TCRs and HLA-C alleles showing the fewest. The earlier analysis of 587 of the donors excluded roughly 16 rarely observed V segments, including chromosome 9 orphons, because counts were too low. Linkage disequilibrium might explain the correlated functional status among segregating V segments, but an unknown experimental factor could not be ruled out.

Spanning cysteine to phenylalanine, the CDR3 consists of 13 amino acids. Here the CDR3 DNA is all that survives: 39 bases in frame from base 1. Relative to germline, V is missing 2 bases and J is missing 8 bases, with 3 bases of the junction outside any gene match. Reading the germline V gene gives CDR1 SGHNT and CDR2 YENEEA. The cohort consisted of 650 to 700 healthy bone marrow donors. Cohort members were all nominally healthy when sampled, although unrecorded immune exposures were likely present. The donor was CMV seronegative and belonged to the group of approximately 320 seronegative cohort members. Each donor provided a peripheral blood sample, and peripheral blood mononuclear cells were used for TCR beta sequencing. Genomic DNA extraction from the blood cell samples was performed with the Qiagen DNeasy Blood Extraction Kit.

The sequence links TRBV11-3 to TRBJ2-1; 7 nucleotides in the junction match TRBD2. Source material: PBMCs. The sequence derives from a woman aged 40 to 50 in good health and CMV-seronegative. The CDR3 loop reads CASSLMAGDEQFF. DNA sequence: TGTGCCAGCAGCTTAATGGCGGGAGATGAGCAGTTCTTC.